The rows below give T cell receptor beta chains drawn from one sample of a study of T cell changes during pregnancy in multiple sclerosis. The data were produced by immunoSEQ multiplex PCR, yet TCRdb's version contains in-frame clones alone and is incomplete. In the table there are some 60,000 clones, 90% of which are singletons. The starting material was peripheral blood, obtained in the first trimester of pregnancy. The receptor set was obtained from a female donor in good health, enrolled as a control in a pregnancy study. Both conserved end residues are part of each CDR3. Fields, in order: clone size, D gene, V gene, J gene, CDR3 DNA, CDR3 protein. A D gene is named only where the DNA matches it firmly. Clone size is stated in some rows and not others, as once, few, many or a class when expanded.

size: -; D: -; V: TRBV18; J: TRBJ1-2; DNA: TGTGCCAGCTCACCACCGAGGAATCCGGGGAGTGGCTACACCTTC; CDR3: CASSPPRNPGSGYTF
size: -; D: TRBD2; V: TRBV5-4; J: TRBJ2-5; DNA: TGTGCCAGCAGCTTGGAGGGACTAGCGGGAGTTGGGGAGACCCAGTACTTC; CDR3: CASSLEGLAGVGETQYF
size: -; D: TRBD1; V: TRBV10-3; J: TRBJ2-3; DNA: TGTGCCATCGAAAAGACGGTCGGGACAGGGCGCACAGATACGCAGTATTTT; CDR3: CAIEKTVGTGRTDTQYF
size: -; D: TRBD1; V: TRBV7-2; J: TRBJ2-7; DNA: TGTGCCAGCAGCTCCGGACAGGGGGCGTACGAGCAGTACTTC; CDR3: CASSSGQGAYEQYF
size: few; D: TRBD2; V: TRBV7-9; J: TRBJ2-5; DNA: TGTGCCAGCATCCAAGGTAGTGGTAGCGGGAGTTCAGAGACCCAGTACTTC; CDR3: CASIQGSGSGSSETQYF
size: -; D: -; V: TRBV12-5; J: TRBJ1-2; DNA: TGTGCTAGTGGTTTGGTAGCTGGCTACACCTTC; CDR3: CASGLVAGYTF
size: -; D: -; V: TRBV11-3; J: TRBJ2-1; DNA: TGTGCCAGCAGCTCTCCGACTAGGGCCAATGAGCAGTTCTTC; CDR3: CASSSPTRANEQFF
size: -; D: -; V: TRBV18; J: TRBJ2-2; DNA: TGTGCCAGCTCACCACCGGTACCGGGAGCGAACACCGGGGAGCTGTTTTTT; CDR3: CASSPPVPGANTGELFF
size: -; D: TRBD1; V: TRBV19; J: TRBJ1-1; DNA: TGTGCCAGTAGTATAGACCCCGCCCGGGCGATGACAGGGATGAGGACTGAAGCTTTCTTT; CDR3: CASSIDPARAMTGMRTEAFF
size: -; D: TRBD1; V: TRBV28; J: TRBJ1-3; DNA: TGTGCCAGCAGTGAGGGACAGGCCCGAAACACCATATATTTT; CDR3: CASSEGQARNTIYF
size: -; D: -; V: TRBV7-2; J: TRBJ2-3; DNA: TGTGCCAGCAGCCCGGATGACGGGGATACGCAGTATTTT; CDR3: CASSPDDGDTQYF
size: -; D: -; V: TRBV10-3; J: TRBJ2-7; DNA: TGTGCCATCAGTGCCCTCCGGGTAGTCACGTCCTACGAGCAGTACTTC; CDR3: CAISALRVVTSYEQYF
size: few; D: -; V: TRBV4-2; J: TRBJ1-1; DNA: TGTGCCAGCAGCCAAGGTAGACGGGACTCTGAAGCTTTCTTT; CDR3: CASSQGRRDSEAFF
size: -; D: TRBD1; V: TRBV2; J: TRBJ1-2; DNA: TGTGCCAGCCTCGGGACAGGGATGGACTATGGCTACACCTTC; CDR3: CASLGTGMDYGYTF
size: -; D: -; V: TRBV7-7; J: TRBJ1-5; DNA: TGTGCTAGCAGCTTAGCGCTAGGAGGGGTTCAGCCCCAGCATTTT; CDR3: CASSLALGGVQPQHF
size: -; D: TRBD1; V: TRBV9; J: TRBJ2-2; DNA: TGTGCCAGCAGCCCCCGGACAGGACAGATTTGCGAACACCGGGGAGCTGTTTTT; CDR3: CASSPRTGQICEHRGAVF
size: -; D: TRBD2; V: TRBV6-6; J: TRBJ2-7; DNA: TGTGCCAGCAGTTACGCTCGGGAGGGGTACGAGCAGTACTTC; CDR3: CASSYAREGYEQYF
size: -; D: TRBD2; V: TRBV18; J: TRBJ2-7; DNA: TGTGCCAGCTCTCCAACTAGCGGACAACCCTACGAGCAGTACTTC; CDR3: CASSPTSGQPYEQYF
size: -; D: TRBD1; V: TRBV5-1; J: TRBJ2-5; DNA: TGCGCCAGCAGCTTGGCGGGACAGGTGGGCTTCCAAGAGACCCAGTACTTC; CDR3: CASSLAGQVGFQETQYF
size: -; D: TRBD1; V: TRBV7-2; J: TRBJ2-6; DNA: TGTGCCAGCACCGACAGGGGATCTGGGGCCAACGTCCTGACTTTC; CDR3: CASTDRGSGANVLTF
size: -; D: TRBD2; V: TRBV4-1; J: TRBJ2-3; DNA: TGCGCCAGCAGCTTACAAGCACTAGCGGGAAGGACAGATACGCAGTATTTT; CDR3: CASSLQALAGRTDTQYF
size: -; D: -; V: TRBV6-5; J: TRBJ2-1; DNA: TGTGCCAGCAGTTCGCGGGGTGAGGAGTTCTTC; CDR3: CASSSRGEEFF
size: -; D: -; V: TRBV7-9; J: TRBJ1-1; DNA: TGTGCCAGCGGACCAGGGGCCCTGAACACTGAAGCTTTCTTT; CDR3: CASGPGALNTEAFF
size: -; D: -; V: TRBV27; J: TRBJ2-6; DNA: TGTGCCAGCACCCGGGACATAACTGGGGCCAACGTCCTGACTTTC; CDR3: CASTRDITGANVLTF
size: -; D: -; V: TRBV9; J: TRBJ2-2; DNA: TGTGCCAGCCGTGGACAACTAGCCACCGGGGAGCTGTTTTTT; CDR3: CASRGQLATGELFF
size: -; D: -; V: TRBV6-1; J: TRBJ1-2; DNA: TGTGCCAGCAGTGAAGAATGGGAGTACTATGGCTACACCTTC; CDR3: CASSEEWEYYGYTF
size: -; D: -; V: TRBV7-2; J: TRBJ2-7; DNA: TGTGCCAGCAGCTTCCCCGAGACTCCGAGCGAGCAGTACTTC; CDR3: CASSFPETPSEQYF
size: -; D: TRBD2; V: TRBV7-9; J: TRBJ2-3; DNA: TGTGCCAGCAGCTTCGGGACTAGCGGGAGGGCGGGCACAGATACGCAGTATTTT; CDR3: CASSFGTSGRAGTDTQYF
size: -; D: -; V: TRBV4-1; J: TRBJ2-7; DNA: TGCGCCAGCAGCCAAGATTGGCCTTCCTCGGGGTACGAGCAGTACTTC; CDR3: CASSQDWPSSGYEQYF
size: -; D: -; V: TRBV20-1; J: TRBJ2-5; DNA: TGCAGTGTACTAGCCGTAGAGACCCAGTACTTC; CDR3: CSVLAVETQYF
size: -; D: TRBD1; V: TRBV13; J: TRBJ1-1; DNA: TGTGCCAGCAGCTCCCGACAGGGTCGGGGGAACACTGAAGCTTTCTTT; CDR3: CASSSRQGRGNTEAFF
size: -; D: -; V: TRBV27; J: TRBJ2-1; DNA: TGTGCCAGCAGTTTAGACAGCTACAATGAGCAGTTCTTC; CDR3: CASSLDSYNEQFF
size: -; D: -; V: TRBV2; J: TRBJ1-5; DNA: TGTGCCAGCAGTGGGGAGGTGCGGGCTCAGCCCCAGCATTTT; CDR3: CASSGEVRAQPQHF
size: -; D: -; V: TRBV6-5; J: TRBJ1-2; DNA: TGTGCCAGCAGTTACAGGGACACCTACTATGGCTACACCTTC; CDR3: CASSYRDTYYGYTF
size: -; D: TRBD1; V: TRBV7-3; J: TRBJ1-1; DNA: TGTGCCAGCAGCTCACAGGGGCCGGGTTTGAACACTGAAGCTTTCTTT; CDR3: CASSSQGPGLNTEAFF
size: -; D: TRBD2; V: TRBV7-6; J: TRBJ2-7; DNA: TGTGCCAGCAGTCGACTAGCGGGGCAATTACCTAATTCACCCACCTACGAGCAGTACTTC; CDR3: CASSRLAGQLPNSPTYEQYF
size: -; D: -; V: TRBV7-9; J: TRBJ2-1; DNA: TGTGCCAGCAGCCCAGGGGTGGGCAATGAGCAGTTCTTC; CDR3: CASSPGVGNEQFF
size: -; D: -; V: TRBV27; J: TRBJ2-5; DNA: TGTGCCAGCAGTTTAGGGTTTGGCGGAGAGACCCAGTACTTC; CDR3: CASSLGFGGETQYF
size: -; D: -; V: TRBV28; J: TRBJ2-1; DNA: TGTGCCAGCAGTCTCCCCCTCCATAGCTCCTACAATGAGCAGTTCTTC; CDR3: CASSLPLHSSYNEQFF
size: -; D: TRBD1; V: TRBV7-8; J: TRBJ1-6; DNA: TGTGCCAGCAGCTCCGGACAGGCTTCGAATTCACCCCTCCACTTT; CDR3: CASSSGQASNSPLHF
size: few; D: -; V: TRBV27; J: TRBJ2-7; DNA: TGTGCCAGCAGGCTGGGCCACTCCTACGAGCAGTACTTC; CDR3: CASRLGHSYEQYF
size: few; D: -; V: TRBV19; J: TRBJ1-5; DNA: TGTGCCAGTAGGGCCGGTGGGCCCCGCAATCAGCCCCAGCATTTT; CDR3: CASRAGGPRNQPQHF
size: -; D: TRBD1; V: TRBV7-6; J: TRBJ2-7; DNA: TGTGCCAGCAGCGACGACAGGGGGAATTCCTACGAGCAGTACTTC; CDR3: CASSDDRGNSYEQYF
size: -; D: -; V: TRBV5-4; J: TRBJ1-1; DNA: TGTGCCAGCAGCCCCCATTCGACAGATCTATTCACTGAAGCTTTCTTT; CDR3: CASSPHSTDLFTEAFF
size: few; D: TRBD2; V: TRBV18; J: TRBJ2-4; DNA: TGTGCCAGCTCACCTGAGAGCGGGAGGGGGCACATTCAGTACTTC; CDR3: CASSPESGRGHIQYF